One sample yielded the 4 T cell receptor beta chains listed below, sequenced in a study of graft-versus-host responses after intestinal transplantation. Clones were read by immunoSEQ multiplex PCR, and TCRdb kept only the in-frame ones, dropping some. The sample yields 9,900 or so clones, 29% seen once. The study plated some 200,000 CFSE-labeled responders with some 200,000 irradiated, violet-dye-labeled stimulators. Sequencing was performed on alloreactive CD8+ T cells from a mixed lymphocyte reaction culture, taken before intestinal transplant. Sample subset: CFSE-low proliferating T cells sorted from roughly six-day pre-transplant mixed lymphocyte reaction (GvH or HvG direction). These receptors were collected from a human patient who received an intestinal transplant.

V is TRBV7-8 and J is TRBJ1-1, with D perhaps TRBD1 (6 bases). Trimming took 1 base from V and 5 from J, leaving 17 bases between them. The CDR3 has 16 amino acids. The germline V gene encodes CDR1 SGHVS and CDR2 FQNEAQ. For the CDR3, the DNA is TGTGCCAGCAGCTTAGTCCAGGGGCCCGGGGAGACTGAAGCTTTCTTT. Its protein product is CASSLVQGPGETEAFF.

The chain recombines TRBV5-1 with TRBJ2-5; 8 bases are shared with TRBD2. The CDR3 loop spans 13 amino acids. The trim removed 0 bases at V and 5 bases at J, leaving 0 bases unmatched. CDR1 is SGHRS and CDR2 is YFSETQ in the germline V gene. The CDR3: CASSLGGGETQYF. CDR3 bases: TGCGCCAGCAGCTTGGGCGGGGGGGAGACCCAGTACTTC.

A few counts support this clone. This chain uses TRBV9 with TRBJ2-2, with D possibly TRBD2 on 7 matching bases. The CDR3 runs to 14 residues. CDR1 and CDR2 (germline): SGDLS, YYNGEE. The V end lost 0 bases, the J end lost 5 bases, and 8 bases lay between the germline ends. CDR3 DNA: TGTGCCAGCAGCGTAGAGGGGGGGACCGGGGAGCTGTTTTTT. Amino acid sequence: CASSVEGGTGELFF.

The chain carries TRBV27 and TRBJ2-5; 13 bases line up with TRBD2. V shed 5 bases and J 2 bases; nucleotides not matched to a gene: 8. Germline V gives CDR1 MNHEY, CDR2 SMNVEV (reference sequence). The CDR3 loop spans 17 amino acids. CDR3 region: CASSPNGLAGAQETQYF. CDR3 sequence (DNA): TGTGCCAGCAGTCCCAACGGACTAGCGGGGGCTCAAGAGACCCAGTACTTC.